Listed below are T cell receptor beta chains from one sample, sequenced in a study of T-cell reconstitution after alpha-beta-depleted transplantation in children. TCRdb recomputed calls from the PCR reads with MiXCR, one row per CDR3 protein. The sample carries 360,000 or so distinct CDR3 sequences, around 21% recorded once. Sequences were derived from PBMCs from the stem cell graft donor, sampled from the stem cell graft. All receptors come from a human donor who donated a stem cell graft to a child with acute myeloid leukemia. The CDR3 runs from the conserved cysteine through the conserved F or W. Each record gives: J gene, V gene, clone size, D gene, CDR3 DNA, CDR3 protein. D genes are given only for firm matches. Only part of the rows carry a size: once, few, many, or a class if the clone is expanded.

TRBJ2-1 TRBV12-3/TRBV12-4 . . TGTGCCAGCAGTTTTAAGAGAGGGGGAAATGAGCAGTTCTTC CASSFKRGGNEQFF
TRBJ2-7 TRBV7-2 many . TGTGCCAGCAGCTTAATCTTATACGAGCAGTACTTC CASSLILYEQYF
TRBJ2-3 TRBV6-5 few TRBD1 TGTGCCAGCAGTTACTCGGGACAGGGAGGAGATACGCAGTATTTT CASSYSGQGGDTQYF
TRBJ1-2 TRBV7-2 . TRBD1 TGTGCCAGCAGACCGGGACAGGGAGGTTTTACATATGGCTACACCTTC CASRPGQGGFTYGYTF
TRBJ1-2 TRBV27 . . TGTGCCAGCAGTATCGGAGGGAACTATGGCTACACCTTC CASSIGGNYGYTF
TRBJ2-1 TRBV7-3 . TRBD2 TGTGCCAGCAGCCACGGGACTAGATACGTCAATGAGCAGTTCTTC CASSHGTRYVNEQFF
TRBJ2-3 TRBV6-2/TRBV6-3 many . TGTGCCAGCAGTTACGTCAGTACAGATACGCAGTATTTT CASSYVSTDTQYF
TRBJ2-3 TRBV10-3 . TRBD2 TGTGCCATCAGTGCTAGCGGGAGTGGCACAGATACGCAGTATTTT CAISASGSGTDTQYF
TRBJ2-5 TRBV5-1 . . TGCGCCAGCAGCTTGAGCAGGGTGGATGAGACCCAGTACTTC CASSLSRVDETQYF
TRBJ2-7 TRBV5-1 few . TGCGCCAGCAAGTCGTCGGACTTAACCTACGAGCAGTACTTC CASKSSDLTYEQYF
TRBJ1-1 TRBV7-2 . . TGTGCCAGCAGCTTAAGTGCACACTTAGTGAACACTGAAGCTTTCTTT CASSLSAHLVNTEAFF
TRBJ1-1 TRBV5-1 . . TGCGCCAGCACTTCGGGACGCATGAACACTGAAGCTTTCTTT CASTSGRMNTEAFF
TRBJ2-5 TRBV27 few . TGTGCCAGCAGTCCGCAGACTAGTTCCGAGACCCAGTACTTC CASSPQTSSETQYF
TRBJ2-7 TRBV12-3/TRBV12-4 few . TGTGCCAGCAGTCCTACATGGGGACGGCAGTACTTC CASSPTWGRQYF
TRBJ2-5 TRBV12-3/TRBV12-4 many . TGTGCCAGCAGTACCTCCCTCGTAGCGACTGAGACCCAGTACTTC CASSTSLVATETQYF
TRBJ2-7 TRBV24-1 . . TGTGCCACGAGCACCCAGAACCAGTACGAGCAGTACTTC CATSTQNQYEQYF
TRBJ1-1 TRBV20-1 . . TGCAGTGCTAGAGTAGGGGGGGGAAGCACTGAAGCTTTCTTT CSARVGGGSTEAFF
TRBJ2-1 TRBV20-1 many TRBD2 TGCAGTGCTAGGGCGGGAGGAATCGGTGAGCAGTTCTTC CSARAGGIGEQFF
TRBJ2-1 TRBV28 few . TGTGCCAGCAGTCAAACAGGGACGGTTGAGCAGTTCTTC CASSQTGTVEQFF
TRBJ2-6 TRBV9 few . TGTGCCAGCAGCGTACGGTCAGGGTCTGGGGCCAACGTCCTGACTTTC CASSVRSGSGANVLTF
TRBJ2-7 TRBV7-2 . . TGTGCCAGCAGCCAAGTAGGGACCCCCACGGTCTTC CASSQVGTPTVF
TRBJ2-5 TRBV7-2 . . TGTGCCAGCAGCGACGCCCCAACGGCTAGAGATTTCGAGACCCAGTACTTC CASSDAPTARDFETQYF
TRBJ2-7 TRBV29-1 many TRBD1 TGCAGCGTCGGACCAAAACAGGGGACCTACGAGCAGTACTTC CSVGPKQGTYEQYF
TRBJ1-4 TRBV29-1 . . TGCAGCGTTGAGGGTGCAACTAATGAAAAACTGTTTTTT CSVEGATNEKLFF
TRBJ2-1 TRBV12-3/TRBV12-4 . TRBD2 TGTGCCAGCAGTTTGGGACTACCCCTCTACAATGAGCAGTTCTTC CASSLGLPLYNEQFF
TRBJ2-3 TRBV9 . TRBD2 TGTGCCAGCAGCGTAGCCACAACTAGCGCCACAGATACGCAGTATTTT CASSVATTSATDTQYF
TRBJ2-3 TRBV20-1 many . TGCAGTGCTAGGAGTCGGAGGAAGAGTTCGGATACGCAGTATTTT CSARSRRKSSDTQYF
TRBJ2-1 TRBV7-8 . . TGTGCCAGCAGCTTAGCGGTGTTGGGGTTCAATGAGCAGTTCTTC CASSLAVLGFNEQFF
TRBJ2-7 TRBV6-1 . . TGTGCCAGCAGGATCGCCGGGACGGGTAGCTCCTACGAGCAGTACTTC CASRIAGTGSSYEQYF
TRBJ1-2 TRBV4-1 few . TGCGCCAGCAGCCAAGGGACAGACTATGGCTACACCTTC CASSQGTDYGYTF
TRBJ2-1 TRBV12-3/TRBV12-4 . TRBD2 TGTGCCAGCGTTAGCGGGGCCTCCAATGAGCAGTTCTTC CASVSGASNEQFF
TRBJ2-1 TRBV20-1 . TRBD2 TGCAGTGCTAGAGATGCTAGCGGGGTCAATGAGCAGTTCTTC CSARDASGVNEQFF